Described below is a single TCR beta chain sequence and its context. The length of the CDR3 is 12 residues. Per the germline V gene, CDR1 is ENHRY and CDR2 is SYGVKD. The data originate from a study of T cells in Graves' hyperthyroidism and ophthalmopathy. What was amplified from RNA transcripts were TCR beta CDR3 regions. The HTBI primer set drove a first-round RT-PCR of the TCR CDR3. TCRdb itself ran the multiplex PCR reads through MiXCR, one entry per CDR3 protein. The profile shows around 600,000 distinct CDR3 sequences, roughly 45% of them singletons. The clonotype originates from an adult man with Graves' disease, either hyperthyroidism or ophthalmopathy (not recorded which). The chain uses TRBV10-3 and TRBJ1-2; D unclear. The sequencing sample was made of peripheral blood or thyroid tissue (not recorded which). CDR3 region: CAREARGYGYTF. Here the CDR3 DNA reads TGTGCTAGAGAAGCCAGAGGCTATGGCTACACCTTC.